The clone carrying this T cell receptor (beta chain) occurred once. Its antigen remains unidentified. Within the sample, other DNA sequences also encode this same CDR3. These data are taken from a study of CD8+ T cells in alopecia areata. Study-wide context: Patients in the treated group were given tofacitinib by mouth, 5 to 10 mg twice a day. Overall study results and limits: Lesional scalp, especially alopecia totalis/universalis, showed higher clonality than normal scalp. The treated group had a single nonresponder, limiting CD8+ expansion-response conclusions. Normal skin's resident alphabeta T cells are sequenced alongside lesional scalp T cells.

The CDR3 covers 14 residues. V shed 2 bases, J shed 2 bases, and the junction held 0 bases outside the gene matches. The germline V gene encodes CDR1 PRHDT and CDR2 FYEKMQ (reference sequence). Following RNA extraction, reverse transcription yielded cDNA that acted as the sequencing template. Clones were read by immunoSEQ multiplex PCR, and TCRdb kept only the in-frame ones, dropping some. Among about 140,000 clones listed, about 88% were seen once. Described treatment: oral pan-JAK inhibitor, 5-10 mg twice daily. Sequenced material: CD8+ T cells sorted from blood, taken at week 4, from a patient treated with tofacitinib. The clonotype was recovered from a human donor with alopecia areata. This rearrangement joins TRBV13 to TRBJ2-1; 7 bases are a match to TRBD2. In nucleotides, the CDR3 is TGTGCCAGCAGCTTAAGCGGGACCTACAATGAGCAGTTCTTC. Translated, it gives CASSLSGTYNEQFF. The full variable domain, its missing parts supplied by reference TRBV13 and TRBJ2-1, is AAGVIQSPRHLIKEKRETATLKCYPIPRHDTVYWYQQGPGQDPQFLISFYEKMQSDKGSIPDRFSAQQFSDYHSELNMSSLELGDSALYFCASSLSGTYNEQFFGPGTRLTVL.